This TCR beta chain was documented in a study of OX40 agonist ivuxolimab in advanced cancers. Describing the broader study: Ivuxolimab, which targeted the costimulatory receptor OX40 (CD134), was an agonistic, fully human IgG2 monoclonal antibody. Intravenous ivuxolimab was administered to patients every 2 weeks at six dose levels: 0.01, 0.1, 0.3, 1.5, 3 and 10 mg/kg. A male proportion of roughly 80% and a mean age of about 60 years, ranging from about 23 to 90, were recorded for the dose-escalation cohort. The paper covers the monotherapy dose-escalation part of the phase I ivuxolimab trial, which included N ≈ 52 patients. Partial responses were achieved by three dose-escalation patients, of whom one had hepatocellular carcinoma and two had cutaneous melanoma. Of the approximately 53 patients in dose escalation, approximately 20 had hepatocellular carcinoma, about 15 had melanoma, 9 had renal cell carcinoma and 9 had head and neck cancer. Patients were allowed to have had prior anti-PD-1, anti-PD-L1 or anti-CTLA-4 therapy, and approximately 39% of the dose-escalation patients had been treated with checkpoint inhibitors. Peripheral TCRbeta sequencing was intended to test whether TCR sequence diversity was altered and clonal T-cell expansion was caused by ivuxolimab.

Patients with autoimmune disease history or receiving systemic immunosuppression were excluded from the trial. Peripheral blood for TCR sequencing was drawn from every dose cohort at baseline, at cycle 4 day 1 and at cycle 7 day 1. The samples were taken from a phase I, first-in-human, multicenter, open-label dose-escalation trial of ivuxolimab. The trial enrolled adults with locally advanced or metastatic head and neck squamous cell, hepatocellular, melanoma or renal cell carcinoma. CD4+ and CD8+ T cells were sorted separately from peripheral blood before TCR sequencing. Genomic DNA was isolated from the sorted cells so that the TCRbeta CDR3 region could be sequenced. The immunoSEQ Assay was used to sequence the TCRbeta CDR3 regions. Sourced from immuneACCESS, this table was stored by TCRdb with only in-frame sequences that have V and J called. A share of the clones is absent; for the studies checked, an unresolved V gene accounts for under half, and the remainder has no known explanation. In all, the sample holds fewer than 80,000 clones, and 70% to 90% of those were seen once. The top ten clonotypes cover around 5.1% of the sample.

On the study overall, not on this receptor specifically: In the 0.1-3.0 mg/kg groups, partial responders had among the lowest normalized peripheral clonal expansion, particularly in CD8+ T cells. Which antigens the clonally expanded peripheral T cells were specific for was not determined. After ivuxolimab, expanded clones were on average more numerous among CD8+ T cells than among CD4+ T cells. At doses of 0.1 to 3.0 mg/kg, clonal expansion of both CD4+ and CD8+ T cells in blood was seen between baseline and week 6. Low levels of normalized T-cell clonal expansion were also seen in some patients who did not respond.

The CDR3 has 17 amino acids, counting the end cysteine and phenylalanine. The retained sequence is limited to the CDR3, 51 bases, with the frame set at the first base. Comment on this clone: The antigen it recognizes is unknown. No base quality information exists; no much larger clone differs at one position.

The rearranged segments are TRBV21-1 and TRBJ2-6; the table's D call, TRBD1, was not checked against the DNA. TRBV21-1 constitutes a pseudogene. The receptor comes from an adult with an advanced solid tumor such as melanoma, head and neck, liver or kidney cancer. Sequences were derived from CD4+ or CD8+ T cells sorted from blood, sampled in a trial of the OX40 agonist ivuxolimab. The DNA is as follows: TGTGCCAGCAGCAAAGAAGCAGGGGAATCTGGGGCCAACGTCCTGACTTTC. Translated, it gives CASSKEAGESGANVLTF.